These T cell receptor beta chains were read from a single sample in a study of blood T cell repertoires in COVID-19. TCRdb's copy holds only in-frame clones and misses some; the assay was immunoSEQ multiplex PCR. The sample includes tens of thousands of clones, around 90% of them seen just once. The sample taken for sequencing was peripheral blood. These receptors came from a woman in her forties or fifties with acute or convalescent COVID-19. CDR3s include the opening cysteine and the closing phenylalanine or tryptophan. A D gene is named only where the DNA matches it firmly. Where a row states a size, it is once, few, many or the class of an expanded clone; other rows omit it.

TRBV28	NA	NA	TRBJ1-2	CASRPGTPNYGYTF	TGTGCCAGCAGGCCCGGGACACCAAACTATGGCTACACCTTC
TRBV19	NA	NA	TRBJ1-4	CASSIDPRGEKLFF	TGTGCCAGTAGTATAGACCCAAGGGGGGAAAAACTGTTTTTT
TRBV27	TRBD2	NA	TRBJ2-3	CASSSTTSGPSTDTQYF	TGTGCCAGCAGTTCTACGACTAGCGGGCCTAGCACAGATACGCAGTATTTT
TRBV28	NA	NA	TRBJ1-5	CASSLWKGSGNQPQHF	TGTGCCAGCAGTTTATGGAAGGGTAGCGGCAATCAGCCCCAGCATTTT
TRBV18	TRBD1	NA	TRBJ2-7	CASSLQGSDYEQYF	TGTGCCAGCTCACTACAGGGGTCTGACTACGAGCAGTACTTC
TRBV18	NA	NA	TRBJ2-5	CASSPPNFHDRPGTQYF	TGTGCCAGCTCACCACCTAATTTTCATGACAGACCAGGGACCCAGTACTTC
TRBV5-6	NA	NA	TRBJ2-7	CASSFGIGEQYF	TGTGCCAGCAGCTTTGGAATCGGGGAGCAGTACTTC
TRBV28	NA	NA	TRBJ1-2	CASSSRQANYGYTF	TGTGCCAGCAGTTCTCGACAGGCTAACTATGGCTACACCTTC
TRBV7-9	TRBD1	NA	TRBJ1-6	CASSSSGQGASPLHF	TGTGCCAGCAGCTCGAGCGGACAGGGTGCTTCACCCCTCCACTTT
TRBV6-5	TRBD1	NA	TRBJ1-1	CASSQRQGSAFF	TGTGCCAGCAGCCAACGACAGGGGTCGGCTTTCTTT
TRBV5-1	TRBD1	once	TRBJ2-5	CASSLGTGGRETQYF	TGCGCCAGCAGCTTGGGTACAGGGGGTCGAGAGACCCAGTACTTC
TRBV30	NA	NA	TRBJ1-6	CAWSVGGHINSPLHF	TGTGCCTGGAGTGTAGGGGGACATATTAATTCACCCCTCCACTTT
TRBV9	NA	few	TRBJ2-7	CASSPDATSGGSHEQYF	TGTGCCAGCAGCCCCGATGCCACCAGTGGGGGGTCCCACGAGCAGTACTTC
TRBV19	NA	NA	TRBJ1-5	CASSPGRGQVVQPQHF	TGTGCCAGTAGCCCCGGGAGGGGCCAGGTAGTTCAGCCCCAGCATTTT
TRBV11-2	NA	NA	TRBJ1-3	CASSLSQGISGNTIYF	TGTGCCAGCAGCTTATCCCAGGGAATCTCTGGAAACACCATATATTTT
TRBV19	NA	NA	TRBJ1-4	CASSIGGKKLFF	TGTGCCAGTTCGATCGGGGGTAAAAAACTGTTTTTT
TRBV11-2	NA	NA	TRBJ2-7	CASSLDMRAVNSYEQYF	TGTGCCAGCAGCTTAGATATGAGGGCAGTCAACTCCTACGAGCAGTACTTC
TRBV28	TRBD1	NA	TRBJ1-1	CASSLRQGTEAFF	TGTGCCAGCAGTCTCCGACAGGGTACTGAAGCTTTCTTT
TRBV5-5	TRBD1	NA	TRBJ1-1	CASSTRTGVGAFF	TGTGCCAGCAGCACCCGGACAGGGGTCGGAGCTTTCTTT
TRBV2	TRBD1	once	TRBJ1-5	CASTRTGGRQPQHF	TGTGCCAGCACTCGGACAGGGGGCAGACAGCCCCAGCATTTT
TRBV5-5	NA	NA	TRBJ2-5	CASSLPYQETQYF	TGTGCCAGCAGCCTACCATACCAAGAGACCCAGTACTTC
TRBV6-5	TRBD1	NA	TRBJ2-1	CASSYRDRVYNEQFF	TGTGCCAGCAGTTACCGGGACAGGGTTTACAATGAGCAGTTCTTC
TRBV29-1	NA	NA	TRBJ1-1	CSVEEGRMNTEAFF	TGCAGCGTTGAAGAGGGGCGGATGAACACTGAAGCTTTCTTT
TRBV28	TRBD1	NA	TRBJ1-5	CASSQGQGGQPQHF	TGTGCCAGCAGCCAAGGACAGGGAGGTCAGCCCCAGCATTTT
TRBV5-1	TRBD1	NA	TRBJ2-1	CASSGTGGEYNEQFF	TGCGCCAGCAGCGGGACAGGGGGGGAGTACAATGAGCAGTTCTTC
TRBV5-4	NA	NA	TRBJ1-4	CASSSGVRNEKLFF	TGTGCCAGCAGTTCGGGGGTGCGTAATGAAAAACTGTTTTTT
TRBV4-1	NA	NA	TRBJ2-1	CASSKPGEARNEQFF	TGCGCCAGCAGCAAGCCGGGAGAAGCGCGCAATGAGCAGTTCTTC
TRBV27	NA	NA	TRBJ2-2	CASSWSDTGELFF	TGTGCCAGCAGTTGGAGCGACACCGGGGAGCTGTTTTTT
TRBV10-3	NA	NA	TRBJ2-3	CATDTQPTDTQYF	TGTGCCACCGACACCCAGCCCACAGATACGCAGTATTTT
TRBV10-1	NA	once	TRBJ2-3	CASTGGQDTQYF	TGCGCCAGCACGGGGGGCCAAGATACGCAGTATTTT
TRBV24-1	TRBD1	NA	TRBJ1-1	CATSQGADTEAFF	TGTGCCACCAGTCAGGGGGCGGACACTGAAGCTTTCTTT
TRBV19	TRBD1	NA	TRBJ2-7	CASSIGTGGFYEQYF	TGTGCCAGTAGTATAGGGACAGGGGGCTTCTACGAGCAGTACTTC
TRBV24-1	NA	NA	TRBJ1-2	CATSDGHSYGYTF	TGTGCCACCAGTGATGGCCACAGCTATGGCTACACCTTC
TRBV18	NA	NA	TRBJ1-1	CASSPSGNTEAFF	TGTGCCAGCTCACCGTCAGGAAACACTGAAGCTTTCTTT
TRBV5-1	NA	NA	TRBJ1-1	CASSFRTDFSTEAFF	TGCGCCAGCAGCTTCAGGACGGACTTTAGCACTGAAGCTTTCTTT
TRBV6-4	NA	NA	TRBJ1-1	CASSDQAGEAFF	TGTGCCAGCAGTGATCAGGCAGGTGAAGCTTTCTTT
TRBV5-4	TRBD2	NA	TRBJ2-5	CASSSPLAGETQYF	TGTGCCAGCAGCTCCCCACTAGCGGGAGAGACCCAGTACTTC
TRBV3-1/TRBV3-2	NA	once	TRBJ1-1	CASSQVWGVGTEAFF	TGTGCCAGCAGCCAAGTCTGGGGGGTTGGCACTGAAGCTTTCTTT
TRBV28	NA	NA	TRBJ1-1	CASMRVDTEAFF	TGTGCCAGCATGCGGGTTGACACTGAAGCTTTCTTT